Below, one TCR beta chain is given with its context. Its antigen is currently unknown. The record originates from a study of shared clonotypes between healthy human individuals. Broader study findings: Non-shared clonotypes had lower generation probabilities than those shared by all four donors.

Germline CDR1 is MNHEY and CDR2 is SVGAGI. With V trimmed by 0 bases and J by 5 bases, 6 bases remained unmatched. The CDR3 totals 16 residues. A CD45RA-negative memory subset and a CD45RA+ naive subset were separated from the CD4+ cells. The method was immunoSEQ multiplex PCR; TCRdb's version includes in-frame clones alone and lacks a portion of them. This table holds about 770,000 clones, around 77% found once. This receptor was taken from a woman aged 25 to 45 in good health. Sequenced material: memory CD4+ T cells sorted from blood. This sample's subset: CD45RA-negative fraction. The chain employs TRBV6-5 and TRBJ1-1, with 10 bases identical to TRBD1. CDR3 DNA sequence: TGTGCCAGCAGTTACTCGGGACCGGACAGGGGGACTGAAGCTTTCTTT. It specifies CASSYSGPDRGTEAFF.